The following is a T cell receptor beta chain sequence with its context. The antigen remains undetermined. Generated by immunoSEQ multiplex PCR, the TCRdb table keeps only in-frame clones and is missing some. The sample shows fewer than 150,000 clones, 85% to 95% of them seen only once. The data originate from a study of T cell responses to AZD1222 COVID-19 vaccine. General study findings and limits: As reported, nearly half of all spike-specific TCRs target variant regions that are unmutated.

The CDR3 has 16 amino acids. The V gene's germline CDR1 is KGHSH and CDR2 LQKENI. J was trimmed by 6 bases and V by 1 base; bases with no gene match: 10. This sequence was found in an adult who received the AZD1222 COVID-19 vaccine. The chain uses TRBV18 and TRBJ1-1; 8 bases align to TRBD1. The sample here was peripheral blood, taken 28 days after the second AZD1222 dose. The CDR3 sequence is CASSPLRQGAVPEAFF. CDR3 sequence (DNA): TGTGCCAGCTCACCACTCAGGCAGGGGGCCGTACCTGAAGCTTTCTTT.